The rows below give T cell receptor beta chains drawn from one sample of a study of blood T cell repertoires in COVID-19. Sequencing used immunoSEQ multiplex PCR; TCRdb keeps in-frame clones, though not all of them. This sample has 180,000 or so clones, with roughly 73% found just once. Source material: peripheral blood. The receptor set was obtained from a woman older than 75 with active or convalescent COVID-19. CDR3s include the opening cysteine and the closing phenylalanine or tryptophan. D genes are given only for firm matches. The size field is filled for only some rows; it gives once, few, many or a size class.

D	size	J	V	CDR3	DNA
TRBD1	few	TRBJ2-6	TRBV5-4	CASSPGTGGFGANVLTF	TGTGCCAGCAGCCCCGGGACAGGGGGCTTTGGGGCCAACGTCCTGACTTTC
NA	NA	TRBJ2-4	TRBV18	CASSPKKTGIQYF	TGTGCCAGCTCACCAAAGAAAACCGGCATTCAGTACTTC
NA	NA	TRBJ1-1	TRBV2	CASSVQQTNTEAFF	TGTGCCAGCAGTGTGCAACAGACGAACACTGAAGCTTTCTTT
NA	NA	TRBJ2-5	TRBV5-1	CASSFAEQETQYF	TGCGCCAGCAGCTTTGCAGAACAAGAGACCCAGTACTTC
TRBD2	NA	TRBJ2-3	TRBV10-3	CAISDASGATDTQYF	TGTGCCATCAGTGACGCTAGCGGGGCCACAGATACGCAGTATTTT
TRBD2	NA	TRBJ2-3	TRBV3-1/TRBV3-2	CASSPLSSGSTSTDTQYF	TGTGCCAGCAGCCCCTTGTCTAGCGGGTCTACTAGCACAGATACGCAGTATTTT
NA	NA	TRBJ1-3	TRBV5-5	CASSDYTGIFGNTIYF	TGTGCCAGCAGTGACTATACCGGGATTTTTGGAAACACCATATATTTT
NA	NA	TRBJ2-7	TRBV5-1	CASSLGQEYEQYF	TGCGCCAGCAGCTTGGGACAGGAGTACGAGCAGTACTTC
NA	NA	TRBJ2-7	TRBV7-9	CASSLAGGNTYEQYF	TGTGCCAGCAGCTTAGCGGGGGGAAACACCTACGAGCAGTACTTC
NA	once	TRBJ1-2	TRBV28	CASSLSRGPLGGYTF	TGTGCCAGCAGTTTAAGCAGGGGCCCTCTGGGAGGCTACACCTTC
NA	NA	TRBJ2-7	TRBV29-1	CSARRGGLEAEQYF	TGCAGCGCTCGACGAGGAGGATTGGAGGCCGAGCAGTACTTC
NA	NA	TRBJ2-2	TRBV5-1	CASRGGDGNTGELFF	TGCGCCAGCAGAGGGGGAGACGGGAACACCGGGGAGCTGTTTTTT
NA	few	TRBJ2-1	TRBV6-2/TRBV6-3	CASSYSGTSNEQFF	TGTGCCAGCAGTTACTCTGGAACTAGCAATGAGCAGTTCTTC
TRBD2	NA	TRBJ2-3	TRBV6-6	CASSSSLAGTDTQYF	TGTGCCAGCAGTTCCTCACTAGCGGGCACAGATACGCAGTATTTT
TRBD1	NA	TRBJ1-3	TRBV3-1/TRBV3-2	CASSQSDRGPGNTIYF	TGTGCCAGCAGCCAATCTGACAGGGGGCCTGGAAACACCATATATTTT
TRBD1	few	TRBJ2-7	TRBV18	CASSGQGAYYEQYF	TGTGCCAGCTCCGGACAGGGGGCTTACTACGAGCAGTACTTC
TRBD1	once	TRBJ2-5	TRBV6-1	CASSEVTGGQTQYF	TGTGCCAGCAGTGAAGTGACAGGGGGGCAGACCCAGTACTTC
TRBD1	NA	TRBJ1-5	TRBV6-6	CASSFTGGAQPQHF	TGTGCCAGCAGTTTCACAGGGGGCGCTCAGCCCCAGCATTTT
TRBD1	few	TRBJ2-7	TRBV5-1	CASSWDSYEQYF	TGCGCCAGCAGCTGGGACAGCTACGAGCAGTACTTC
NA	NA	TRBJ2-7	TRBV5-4	CASSWQGGEQYF	TGTGCCAGCAGCTGGCAGGGCGGCGAGCAGTACTTC
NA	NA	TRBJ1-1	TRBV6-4	CASSSHSDTEAFF	TGTGCCAGCAGCTCCCACAGTGACACTGAAGCTTTCTTT
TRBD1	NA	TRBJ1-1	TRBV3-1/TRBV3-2	CASSAGTDSTEAFF	TGTGCCAGCAGCGCCGGGACAGACTCAACTGAAGCTTTCTTT
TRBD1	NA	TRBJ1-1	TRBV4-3	CASSQRQGPITEAFF	TGCGCCAGCAGCCAAAGACAGGGACCCATCACTGAAGCTTTCTTT
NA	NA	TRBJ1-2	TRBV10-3	CAISESAVYGYTF	TGTGCCATCAGTGAGTCCGCGGTCTATGGCTACACCTTC
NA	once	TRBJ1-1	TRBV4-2	CASSQEVGPDGAEAFF	TGTGCCAGCAGCCAAGAAGTAGGGCCGGACGGGGCTGAAGCTTTCTTT
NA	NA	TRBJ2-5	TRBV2	CASELRETQYF	TGTGCCAGCGAGTTGCGCGAGACCCAGTACTTC
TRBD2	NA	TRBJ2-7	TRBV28	CAHRLGGDYEQYF	TGTGCCCATAGGTTGGGGGGGGACTACGAGCAGTACTTC
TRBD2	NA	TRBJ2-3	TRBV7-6	CASSLLAGTDTQYF	TGTGCCAGCAGCTTACTAGCGGGGACAGATACGCAGTATTTT
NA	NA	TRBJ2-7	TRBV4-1	CASSQDFSGIFYEQYF	TGCGCCAGCAGCCAAGACTTTTCTGGCATATTCTACGAGCAGTACTTC
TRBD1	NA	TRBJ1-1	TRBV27	CASSLADRGPETEAFF	TGTGCCAGCAGTTTAGCCGACAGGGGGCCGGAGACTGAAGCTTTCTTT
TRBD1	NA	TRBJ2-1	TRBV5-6	CASSPDRGGDYNEQFF	TGTGCCAGCAGCCCGGACAGGGGGGGAGACTACAATGAGCAGTTCTTC
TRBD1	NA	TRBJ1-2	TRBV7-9	CASSLSGTGSGYTF	TGTGCCAGCAGCTTATCCGGGACAGGGAGTGGCTACACCTTC
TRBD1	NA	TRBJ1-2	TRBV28	CASRGRDSRFRSYGYTF	TGTGCCAGCAGAGGCCGGGACAGTCGTTTTCGGAGCTATGGCTACACCTTC
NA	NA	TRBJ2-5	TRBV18	CASSPLTAQETQYF	TGTGCCAGCTCACCACTGACAGCCCAAGAGACCCAGTACTTC
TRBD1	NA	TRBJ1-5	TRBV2	CASSEVDRGDNQPQHF	TGTGCCAGCAGTGAAGTCGACAGGGGGGACAATCAGCCCCAGCATTTT
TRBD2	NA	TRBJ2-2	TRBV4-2	CASSSDPSGRGSGELFF	TGTGCCAGCAGCTCCGACCCTAGCGGGCGGGGGTCCGGGGAGCTGTTTTTT
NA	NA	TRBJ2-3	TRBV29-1	CSARQASTDTQYF	TGCAGCGCGAGACAGGCTAGCACAGATACGCAGTATTTT
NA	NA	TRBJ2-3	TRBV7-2	CASSTYTDTQYF	TGTGCCAGCAGCACCTACACAGATACGCAGTATTTT
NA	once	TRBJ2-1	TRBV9	CASSATRSYNEQFF	TGTGCCAGCAGCGCTACCCGCTCCTACAATGAGCAGTTCTTC
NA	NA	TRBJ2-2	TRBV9	CASSVLSGQNTGELFF	TGTGCCAGCAGCGTGCTCTCGGGTCAGAACACCGGGGAGCTGTTTTTT
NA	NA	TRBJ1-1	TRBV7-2	CASSPGVVGAFF	TGTGCCAGCAGCCCAGGGGTCGTTGGGGCTTTCTTT
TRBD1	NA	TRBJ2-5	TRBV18	CASSPHPRGYQETQYF	TGTGCCAGCTCACCACACCCCAGGGGGTACCAAGAGACCCAGTACTTC
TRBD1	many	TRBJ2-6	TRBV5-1	CASGDRGLSGANVLTF	TGCGCCAGTGGGGACAGGGGTTTGTCCGGGGCCAACGTCCTGACTTTC
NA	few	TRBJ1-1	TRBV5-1	CASSLAPGGNTEAFF	TGCGCCAGCAGCTTGGCCCCAGGAGGGAACACTGAAGCTTTCTTT
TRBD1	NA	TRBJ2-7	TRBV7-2	CASSLDQGANEQYF	TGTGCCAGCAGCTTAGATCAGGGGGCGAACGAGCAGTACTTC
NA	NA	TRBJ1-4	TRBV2	CASSWYSSANEKLFF	TGTGCCAGCAGCTGGTATTCCAGTGCTAATGAAAAACTGTTTTTT
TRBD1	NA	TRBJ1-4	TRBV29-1	CSVTGGGHEKLFF	TGCAGCGTGACGGGAGGGGGCCATGAAAAACTGTTTTTT
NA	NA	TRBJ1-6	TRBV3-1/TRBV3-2	CASSQVLESPLHF	TGTGCCAGCAGCCAAGTTTTAGAATCACCCCTCCACTTT
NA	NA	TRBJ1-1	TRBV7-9	CASSSLRTEAFF	TGTGCCAGCAGCTCCCTCCGTACTGAAGCTTTCTTT
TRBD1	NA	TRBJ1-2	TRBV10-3	CAISGGQGGVYGYTF	TGTGCCATCAGTGGGGGACAGGGGGGCGTCTATGGCTACACCTTC
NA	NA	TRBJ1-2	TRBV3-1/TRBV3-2	CASSQAAGYYGYTF	TGTGCCAGCAGCCAAGCGGCAGGCTACTATGGCTACACCTTC
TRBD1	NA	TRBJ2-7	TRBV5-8	CASSQGQVYEQYF	TGTGCCAGCAGCCAGGGACAGGTCTACGAGCAGTACTTC
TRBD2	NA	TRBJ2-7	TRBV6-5	CATGLAGADSYEQYF	TGTGCCACTGGACTAGCGGGGGCCGACTCCTACGAGCAGTACTTC
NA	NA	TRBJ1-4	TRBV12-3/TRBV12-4	CASSLQEKLFF	TGTGCCAGCAGTTTACAGGAAAAACTGTTTTTT
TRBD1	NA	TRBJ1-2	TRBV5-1	CASSMGTGVYGYTF	TGCGCCAGCAGCATGGGGACAGGCGTTTATGGCTACACCTTC
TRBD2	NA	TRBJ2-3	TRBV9	CASSGSGGVVTDTQYF	TGTGCCAGCAGCGGTAGCGGGGGGGTGGTCACAGATACGCAGTATTTT
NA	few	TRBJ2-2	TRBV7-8	CASSRESRANTGELFF	TGTGCCAGCAGCCGAGAGTCCAGGGCGAACACCGGGGAGCTGTTTTTT